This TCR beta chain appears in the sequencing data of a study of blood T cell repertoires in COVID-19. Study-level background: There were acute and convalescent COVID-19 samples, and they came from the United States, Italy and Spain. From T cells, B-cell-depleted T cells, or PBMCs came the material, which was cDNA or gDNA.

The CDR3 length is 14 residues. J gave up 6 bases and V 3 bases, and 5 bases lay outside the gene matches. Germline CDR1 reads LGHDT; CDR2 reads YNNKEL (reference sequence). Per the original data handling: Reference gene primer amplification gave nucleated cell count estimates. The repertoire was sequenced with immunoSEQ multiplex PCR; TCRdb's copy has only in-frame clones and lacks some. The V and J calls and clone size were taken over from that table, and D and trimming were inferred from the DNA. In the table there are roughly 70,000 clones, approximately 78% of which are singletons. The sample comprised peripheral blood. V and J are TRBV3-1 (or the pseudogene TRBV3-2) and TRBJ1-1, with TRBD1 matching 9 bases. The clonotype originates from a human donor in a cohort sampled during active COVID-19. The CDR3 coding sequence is TGTGCCAGCAGCCAGACCGGGACAGGGTCTGAAGCTTTCTTT. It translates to CASSQTGTGSEAFF.